This T cell receptor beta chain was retrieved from a study of cytomegalovirus exposure and HLA in healthy donors. This clone was detected a few times. It was with 60 Vbeta and 13 Jbeta primers that the PCR ran. Libraries were prepared by immunoSEQ multiplex PCR; TCRdb keeps only in-frame clonotypes and omits some of them. The sample records roughly 120,000 clones, about 90% being singletons. Sequenced material: PBMCs. The origin of this receptor is a man aged 40-50 years in good health and CMV-seronegative.

The chain's CDR3 is CATSGKPSNQPQHF. In DNA form, the CDR3 reads TGTGCCACCTCAGGGAAACCTAGCAATCAGCCCCAGCATTTT. V usage is TRBV15 and J usage is TRBJ1-5, with a weak D call TRBD1 (5 bases). The ends were cut back, 8 bases at V and 0 bases at J, with 11 bases in the middle. The CDR3 has 14 residues. Germline V gives CDR1 LNHNV, CDR2 YYDKDF (reference sequence).